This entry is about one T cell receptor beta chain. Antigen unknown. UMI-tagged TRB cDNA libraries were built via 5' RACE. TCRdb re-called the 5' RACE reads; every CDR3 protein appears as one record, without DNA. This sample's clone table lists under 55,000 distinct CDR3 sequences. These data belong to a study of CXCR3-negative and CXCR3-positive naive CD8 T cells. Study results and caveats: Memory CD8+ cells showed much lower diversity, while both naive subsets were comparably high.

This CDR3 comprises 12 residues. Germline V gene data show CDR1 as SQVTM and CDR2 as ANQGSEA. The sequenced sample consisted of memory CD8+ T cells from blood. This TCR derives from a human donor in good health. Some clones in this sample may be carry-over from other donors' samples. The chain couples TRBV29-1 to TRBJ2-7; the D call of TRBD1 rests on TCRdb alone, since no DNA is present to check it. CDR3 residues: CSVGDGSYEQYF.